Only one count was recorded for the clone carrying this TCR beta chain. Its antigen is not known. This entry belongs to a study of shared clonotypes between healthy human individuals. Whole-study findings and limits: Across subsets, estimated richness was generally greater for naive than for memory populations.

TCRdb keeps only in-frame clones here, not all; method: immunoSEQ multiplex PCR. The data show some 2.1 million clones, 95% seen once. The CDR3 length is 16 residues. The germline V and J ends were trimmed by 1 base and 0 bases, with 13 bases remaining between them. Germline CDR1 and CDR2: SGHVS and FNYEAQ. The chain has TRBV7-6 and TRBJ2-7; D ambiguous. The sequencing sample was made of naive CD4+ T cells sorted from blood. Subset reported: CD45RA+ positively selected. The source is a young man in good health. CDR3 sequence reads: CASSLEPDLSSYEQYF. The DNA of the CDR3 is TGTGCCAGCAGCTTAGAACCAGACCTGAGCTCCTACGAGCAGTACTTC.